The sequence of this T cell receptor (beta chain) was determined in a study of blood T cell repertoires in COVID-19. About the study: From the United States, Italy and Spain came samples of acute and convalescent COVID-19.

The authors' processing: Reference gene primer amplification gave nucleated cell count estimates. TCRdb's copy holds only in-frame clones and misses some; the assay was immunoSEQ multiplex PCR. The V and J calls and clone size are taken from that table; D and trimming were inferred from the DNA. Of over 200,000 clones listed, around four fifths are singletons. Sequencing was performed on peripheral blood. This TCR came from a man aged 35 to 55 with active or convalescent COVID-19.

The CDR3 here is CAISGRPSGSSTDTQYF. The DNA for the CDR3 is TGTGCCATCAGTGGTCGGCCTAGCGGTTCTAGCACAGATACGCAGTATTTT. The chain links TRBV10-3 to TRBJ2-3; 7 bases line up with TRBD2. V lost 4 bases to trimming and J lost 0 bases; unmatched junction nucleotides: 10. The CDR3 is 17 amino acids. Germline V CDR1 and CDR2: ENHRY, SYGVKD.